These 17 T cell receptor beta chains share one sample of origin, sequenced in a study of T cell changes during pregnancy in multiple sclerosis. The repertoire was sequenced with immunoSEQ multiplex PCR; TCRdb's copy has only in-frame clones and lacks some. Of some 38,000 clones in the sample, more than 85% are singletons; the top ten hold 12%. Sequences were derived from CD8+ T cells from peripheral blood mononuclear cells, sampled after pregnancy. These TCRs come from a female donor with multiple sclerosis, enrolled in a pregnancy study.

The V call is TRBV27, the J call TRBJ1-2; D is ambiguous. Per germline, CDR1 MNHEY and CDR2 SMNVEV (reference sequence). V lost 5 bases to trimming and J lost 5 bases, with 6 bases between them. CDR3 length: 11 amino acids. This chain's CDR3 is CASSGGYGYTF. CDR3 in DNA: TGTGCCAGCAGTGGCGGTTATGGCTACACCTTC.

A few counts support this clone. The chain links TRBV4-1 to TRBJ2-5, with no clear D. V shed 5 bases and J shed 5 bases, with 6 bases lying between them. This CDR3 contains 11 residues. Germline loops: CDR1 MGHRA, CDR2 YSYEKL. CDR3 residues: CASSVGETQYF. CDR3 DNA sequence: TGCGCCAGCAGCGTCGGTGAGACCCAGTACTTC.

The genes are TRBV7-9 and TRBJ2-1; D is uncertain. V lost 1 base, J lost 8 bases, and 12 bases lay in between. CDR3 length equals 14 residues. Germline V lookup: CDR1 SEHNR, CDR2 FQNEAQ (reference sequence). The CDR3: CASSLVSGPHEQFF. The CDR3, as DNA: TGTGCCAGCAGCTTAGTTTCAGGCCCCCATGAGCAGTTCTTC.

The table lists this clone with a count of one. One end of the junction does not line up with germline, which may come from a read error. The chain couples TRBV7-9 to TRBJ2-5; D not resolved. This CDR3 has 8 amino acids. CDR1 and CDR2 (germline): SEHNR, FQNEAQ (reference sequence). CDR3 amino acids: CASSLPNF. Here the CDR3 DNA reads TGTGCCAGCAGCCTACCTAACTTC.

The rearrangement joins TRBV28 to TRBJ2-7; tentative D call: TRBD2 (6 bases). The germline V and J ends were trimmed by 6 bases and 4 bases, with 22 bases remaining between them. The CDR3 covers 16 residues. CDR1 and CDR2 from the germline V gene are MDHEN and SYDVKM. CDR3 DNA sequence: TGTGCCAGCAGCCGCCTCCCCACACGGGGGAATTACGAGCAGTACTTC. It specifies CASSRLPTRGNYEQYF. The variable domain in full, with the rest retrieved from reference TRBV28 and TRBJ2-7, is DVKVTQSSRYLVKRTGEKVFLECVQDMDHENMFWYRQDPGLGLRLIYFSYDVKMKEKGDIPEGYSVSREKKERFSLILESASTNQTSMYLCASSRLPTRGNYEQYFGPGTRLTVT.

V and J are TRBV7-9 and TRBJ2-1, with TRBD2 matching over 11 bases. Per germline, CDR1 SEHNR and CDR2 FQNEAQ (reference sequence). The CDR3 covers 16 residues. Germline trimming cut 5 bases from V and 0 bases from J; bases unmatched to any gene: 3. In nucleotides, the CDR3 is TGTGCCAGCAGCCCGACTAGCGGGGTCTCCTACAATGAGCAGTTCTTC. This translates into CASSPTSGVSYNEQFF.

For the CDR3, the DNA is TGTGCCAGCAGTCACGGAGACAATGAGCAGTTCTTC. It translates to CASSHGDNEQFF. The chain recombines TRBV27 with TRBJ2-1, with D unclear. In germline, CDR1 is MNHEY, CDR2 SMNVEV (reference sequence). V was shortened by 5 bases and J by 5 bases, with 7 bases between the two germline ends. The CDR3 has 12 residues.

The genes are TRBV5-6 and TRBJ1-3; 9 bases are a match to TRBD1. Germline lookup yields CDR1 SGHDT and CDR2 YYEEEE. J gave up 9 bases and V 0 bases, and 7 bases lay outside the gene matches. There are 15 residues in the CDR3. DNA for the CDR3: TGTGCCAGCAGCTTGGCCGGGGACAGGGTTCGCACCATATATTTT. Translation: CASSLAGDRVRTIYF. Combining the CDR3 with reference TRBV5-6 and TRBJ1-3 gives the whole variable domain DAGVTQSPTHLIKTRGQQVTLRCSPKSGHDTVSWYQQALGQGPQFIFQYYEEEERQRGNFPDRFSGHQFPNYSSELNVNALLLGDSALYLCASSLAGDRVRTIYFGEGSWLTVV.

The chain links TRBV2 to TRBJ2-7; 11 positions agree with TRBD2. The CDR3 is made up of 16 amino acids. The germline CDR1 and CDR2 sequences are SNHLY and FYNNEI. With 8 bases clipped from V and 0 bases from J, the junction kept 9 bases outside the gene matches. The CDR3 region has the DNA TGTGCCAGCTGCCCTCGGACTAGCGGGTTCTCCTACGAGCAGTACTTC. Translating it yields CASCPRTSGFSYEQYF.

The chain employs TRBV29-1 and TRBJ1-2; tentative D call: TRBD1 (6 bases). The V and J ends lost 7 bases and 0 bases respectively, with 21 bases between them. CDR1 and CDR2 (germline): SQVTM, ANQGSEA. CDR3 length: 16 amino acids. The CDR3 nucleotides read TGCAGCGCCGACCCCTTACAGGGAGAAGCTAACTATGGCTACACCTTC. Protein product: CSADPLQGEANYGYTF.

This sequence joins TRBV29-1 and TRBJ1-5; 12 nucleotides align to TRBD1. The J segment lost 5 bases and the V segment lost 7 bases, leaving 9 bases of the junction unmatched. In germline, CDR1 is SQVTM, CDR2 ANQGSEA. This CDR3 comprises 15 residues. CDR3 sequence (DNA): TGCAGCGCGCCCGGGACAGGGGGCGCCGATCAGCCCCAGCATTTT. Translation gives CSAPGTGGADQPQHF. The whole variable domain, remainder taken from reference TRBV29-1 and TRBJ1-5, is SAVISQKPSRDICQRGTSLTIQCQVDSQVTMMFWYRQQPGQSLTLIATANQGSEATYESGFVIDKFPISRPNLTFSTLTVSNMSPEDSSIYLCSAPGTGGADQPQHFGDGTRLSIL.

The chain carries TRBV11-2 and TRBJ2-2, with D maybe TRBD2 (6 bases). This CDR3 is 18 amino acids long. Trimming pared 0 bases from V and 7 bases from J, leaving 21 bases between. The V gene's germline CDR1 is SGHAT and CDR2 FQNNGV. The DNA of the CDR3 is TGTGCCAGCAGCTTAGATCCATCCGGCGGGGTTACAATCGGGGAGCTGTTTTTT. It yields the protein CASSLDPSGGVTIGELFF.

This chain connects TRBV5-4 to TRBJ2-3; 9 bases agree with TRBD2. CDR1 is SGHNT and CDR2 is YYREEE in the germline V gene (reference sequence). The CDR3 consists of 15 residues. Trimming took 3 bases from V and 2 from J; bases not matched to a gene: 4. CDR3 DNA sequence: TGTGCCAGCAGCTGGACTAGCGCCCCCACAGATACGCAGTATTTT. Its translation: CASSWTSAPTDTQYF. Together with reference TRBV5-4 and TRBJ2-3, the CDR3 gives the full variable domain: ETGVTQSPTHLIKTRGQQVTLRCSSQSGHNTVSWYQQALGQGPQFIFQYYREEENGRGNFPPRFSGLQFPNYSSELNVNALELDDSALYLCASSWTSAPTDTQYFGPGTRLTVL.

The chain uses TRBV6-1 and TRBJ2-1, with a possible D match to TRBD2 (6 bases). The CDR3 sequence is 15 residues long. Germline V lookup: CDR1 MNHNS, CDR2 SASEGT. Trimming pared 2 bases from V and 3 bases from J, leaving 11 bases between. This CDR3 is CASSENGGVYNEQFF. DNA for the CDR3: TGTGCCAGCAGTGAAAACGGCGGGGTCTACAATGAGCAGTTCTTC.

V usage is TRBV5-6 and J usage is TRBJ2-1; 9 positions agree with TRBD2. CDR1 SGHDT and CDR2 YYEEEE come from the germline V gene. The CDR3 contains 17 residues. Germline trimming cut 1 base from V and 8 bases from J; bases unmatched to any gene: 13. The CDR3 sequence: CASSLPSGGTSRDEQFF. CDR3 DNA: TGTGCCAGCAGCTTGCCAAGCGGGGGGACGTCGCGTGATGAGCAGTTCTTC.

The chain couples TRBV27 to TRBJ2-7, with 10 bases identical to TRBD1. In germline, CDR1 is MNHEY, CDR2 SMNVEV (reference sequence). V was clipped by 7 bases and J by 6 bases; unmatched bases: 6. The CDR3 is 13 residues long. CDR3 nucleotides: TGTGCCAGCAAAGGACAGGGGGGTTCCGAGCAGTACTTC. It yields the protein CASKGQGGSEQYF.

This chain connects TRBV27 to TRBJ2-1; 8 bases align to TRBD1. V was clipped by 5 bases and J by 5 bases; unmatched bases: 5. Looked up from germline, CDR1 is MNHEY and CDR2 is SMNVEV (reference sequence). This CDR3 comprises 14 residues. The CDR3 coding sequence is TGTGCCAGCAGTGTGACAGGGGTCCACAATGAGCAGTTCTTC. It encodes CASSVTGVHNEQFF.